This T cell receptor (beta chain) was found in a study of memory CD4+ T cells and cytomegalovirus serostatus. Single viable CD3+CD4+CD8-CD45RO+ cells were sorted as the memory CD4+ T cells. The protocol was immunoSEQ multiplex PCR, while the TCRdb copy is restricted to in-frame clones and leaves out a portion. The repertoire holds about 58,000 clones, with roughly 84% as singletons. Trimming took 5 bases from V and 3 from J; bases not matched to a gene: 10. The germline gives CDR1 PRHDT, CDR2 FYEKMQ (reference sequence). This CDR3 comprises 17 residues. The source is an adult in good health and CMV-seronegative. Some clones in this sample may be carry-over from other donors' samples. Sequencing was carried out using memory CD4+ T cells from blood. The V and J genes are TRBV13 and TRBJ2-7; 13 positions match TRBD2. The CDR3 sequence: CASSRLAGGKANYEQYF. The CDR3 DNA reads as TGTGCCAGCAGCCGACTAGCGGGAGGAAAGGCGAACTACGAGCAGTACTTC.